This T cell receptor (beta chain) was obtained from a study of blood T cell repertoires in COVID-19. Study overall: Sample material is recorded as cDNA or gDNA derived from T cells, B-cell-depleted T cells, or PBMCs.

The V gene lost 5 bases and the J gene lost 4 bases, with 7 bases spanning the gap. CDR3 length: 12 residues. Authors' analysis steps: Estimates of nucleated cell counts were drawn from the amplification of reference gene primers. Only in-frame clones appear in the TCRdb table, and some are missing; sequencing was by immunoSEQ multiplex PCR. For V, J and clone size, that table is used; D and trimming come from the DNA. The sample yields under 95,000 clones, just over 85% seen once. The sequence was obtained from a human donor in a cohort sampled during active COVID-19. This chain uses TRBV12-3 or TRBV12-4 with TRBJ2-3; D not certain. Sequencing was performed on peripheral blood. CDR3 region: CASSLLPDTQYF. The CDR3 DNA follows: TGTGCCAGCAGTCTTCTCCCAGATACGCAGTATTTT.